This T cell receptor (beta chain) was identified during a study of post-analysis software for immune sequencing data. General study points: Higher frequency in patients than in controls was seen for five TRBV segments, with TRBV5-6, TRBV5-1 and TRBV20-1 among them.

Germline loops: CDR1 MNHEY, CDR2 SVGEGT. There are 11 residues in the CDR3. Trimming left V 5 bases short and J 8 bases short, with 4 bases between. TCR beta libraries were prepared from cDNA with unique molecular identifiers. TCRdb analysed the PCR reads with MiXCR anew, one entry per CDR3 protein. The sample holds roughly 800,000 distinct CDR3 sequences, around 46% seen once. To note about this clonotype: Antigen unknown.

This chain connects TRBV6-2 or TRBV6-3 to TRBJ1-6, with D hard to call. This TCR derives from a girl aged 10 to 17 with multiple sclerosis. The sample consisted of blood. As DNA, the CDR3 is TGTGCCAGCAGTAGGGATTCACCCCTCCACTTT. Amino acid sequence: CASSRDSPLHF.